What follows describes a single T cell receptor beta chain. Antigen: not known. CDR1 WNHNN and CDR2 SYGVQD come from the germline V gene (reference sequence). The length of the CDR3 is 15 residues. V gave up 3 bases and J gave up 1 base, with 11 bases separating them. The source of the sample is a study of T cell responses to AZD1222 COVID-19 vaccine. Study-wide results and limits: The reported proportion of spike-specific TCRs targeting unmutated variant regions was nearly half. Donors were chiefly white British, with a greater number of females, and clonal diversity was perhaps underestimated.

TCRdb's copy holds only in-frame clones and misses some; the assay was immunoSEQ multiplex PCR. The sample carries about 140,000 clones, 90% to 95% recorded once. This clonotype originated in an adult who had recovered from COVID-19. The starting material was peripheral blood, obtained after recovery from COVID-19. This chain joins TRBV10-1 and TRBJ2-3, with a weak D call TRBD2 (6 bases). As DNA, the CDR3 is TGCGCCAGCAGTGATAGCTGGGAGGGCACAGATACGCAGTATTTT. It is translated as CASSDSWEGTDTQYF.